Presented here are 2 T cell receptor beta chains from one specimen sequenced in a study of shared clonotypes between healthy human individuals (dated by TCRdb to about 2020). Library creation used the immunoSEQ multiplex PCR assay. TCRdb retrieved this table from immuneACCESS and kept in-frame rearrangements only. Not all clones are present; in checked studies, unresolved V genes account for under half, and no reason is known for the remainder. The sample table contains more than 900,000 clones; only one count was recorded for 78% of them. The ten largest clones add up to 0.55% to 0.7% of the sample. The source material was memory CD4+ T cells from PBMCs. The cell subset or site label on this specimen signifies: CD45RA-negative fraction. These receptors were obtained from a man younger than 35 in good health. Some clones in this sample may be carry-over from other donors' samples.

The rearrangement joins TRBV28 to TRBJ2-3; TRBD2 matches 9 bases. This CDR3 region has 15 residues. V dropped 5 bases and J dropped 6; count of bases not matched to a gene: 9. The germline gives CDR1 MDHEN, CDR2 SYDVKM. Here the CDR3 DNA reads TGTGCCAGCAGTGCTCGCGGGAGGGCCATCGATACGCAGTATTTT. This codes for CASSARGRAIDTQYF.

The V and J genes are TRBV4-3 and TRBJ2-3; either TRBD1 or TRBD2 may fit D (5 bases each). The V and J ends lost 5 bases and 3 bases respectively, with 24 bases between them. CDR1 is LGHNA and CDR2 is YSLEER in the germline V gene. CDR3 length: 18 amino acids. CDR3 DNA: TGCGCCAGCAGCTACCGATATAATAGCAGAGGGGCTACAGATACGCAGTATTTT. This encodes CASSYRYNSRGATDTQYF.